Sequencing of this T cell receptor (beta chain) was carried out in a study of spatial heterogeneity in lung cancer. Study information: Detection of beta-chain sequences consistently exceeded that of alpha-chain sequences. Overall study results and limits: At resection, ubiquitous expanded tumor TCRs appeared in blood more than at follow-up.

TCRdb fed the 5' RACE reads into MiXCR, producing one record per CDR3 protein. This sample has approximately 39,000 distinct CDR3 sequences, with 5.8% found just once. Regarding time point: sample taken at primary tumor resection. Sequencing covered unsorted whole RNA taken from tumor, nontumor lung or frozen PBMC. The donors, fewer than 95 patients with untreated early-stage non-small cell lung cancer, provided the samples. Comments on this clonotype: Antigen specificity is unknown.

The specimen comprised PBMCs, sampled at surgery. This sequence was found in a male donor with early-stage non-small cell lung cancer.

In DNA, the CDR3 is TGTGCCACCAGTGATTTGAGGCAGAACACCGGGGAGCTGTTTTTT. Translation: CATSDLRQNTGELFF. The V gene is TRBV24-1, the J gene TRBJ2-2, with D hard to call. Germline V CDR1 and CDR2: KGHDR, SFDVKD. Trimming removed 0 bases at V and 1 base at J, with 5 bases between. This CDR3 has 15 residues.